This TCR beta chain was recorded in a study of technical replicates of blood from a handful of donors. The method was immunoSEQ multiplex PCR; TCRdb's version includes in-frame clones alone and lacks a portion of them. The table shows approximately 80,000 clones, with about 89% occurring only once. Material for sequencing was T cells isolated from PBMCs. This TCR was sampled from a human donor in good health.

CDR3 protein: CASSFGLAEPKETQYF. The CDR3 region has the DNA TGCGCCAGCAGCTTTGGACTAGCGGAGCCAAAAGAGACCCAGTACTTC. The chain joins TRBV5-1 to TRBJ2-5, with 10 bases identical to TRBD2. The CDR3 is 16 residues long. Germline V gene sequence: CDR1 SGHRS, CDR2 YFSETQ. J gave up 3 bases and V 2 bases, and 7 bases lay outside the gene matches.